This T cell receptor (beta chain) was identified during a study of blood T cells in healthy people across ages. Across the whole study: Template switching caught about one barcoded beta molecule for each two T cells.

The use of a sample-barcoded 5' primer and a J-beta primer mix characterized a second PCR of roughly 6 to 11 cycles. A single record per CDR3 protein comes from TCRdb applying MiXCR to the 5' RACE reads. The data show about 780,000 distinct CDR3 sequences, with less than 60% seen just once and over 15% held by the top ten. Trimming took off 5 bases at V and 8 bases at J, with 9 bases between the two ends. Germline V gives CDR1 MNHEY, CDR2 SVGEGT. The CDR3 length is 11 residues. Sequencing was performed on blood. This chain connects TRBV6-2 or TRBV6-3 to TRBJ1-2; D ambiguous. This clonotype originated in a man older than 75 in good health. The CDR3 here is CASSPSGGYTF. The CDR3 coding sequence is TGTGCCAGCAGTCCAAGCGGAGGCTACACCTTC.